This T cell receptor beta chain emerged from a study of blood T cell repertoires in COVID-19. TCRdb's table, derived via immunoSEQ multiplex PCR, lists solely in-frame clones and lacks some. The repertoire consists of around 100,000 clones, with 70% to 90% occurring once and the leading ten covering roughly 13%. CDR3 size: 18 residues. Germline V gene lookup returns CDR1 MNHEY and CDR2 SVGEGT. The V gene lost 7 bases and the J gene lost 1 base, with 20 bases spanning the gap. The source material was peripheral blood. The source of this sequence is a human donor in a cohort sampled during active COVID-19. The chain couples TRBV6-2 or TRBV6-3 to TRBJ2-6, with D perhaps TRBD2 (5 bases). The CDR3 coding sequence is TGTGCCAGCACCCCCTCCGCGGGCTTAGTTTCTGGGGCCAACGTCCTGACTTTC. This encodes CASTPSAGLVSGANVLTF.